The rows below give T cell receptor beta chains drawn from one sample of a study of T cell responses to AZD1222 COVID-19 vaccine. Here immunoSEQ multiplex PCR was the method, and the copy in TCRdb shows in-frame clones only, minus some. Altogether about 150,000 clones are present, 91% being singletons, with the ten largest covering about 4%. Source: peripheral blood, taken 28 days after the second AZD1222 dose. These receptors all come from an adult who received the AZD1222 COVID-19 vaccine. Each CDR3 is given with its conserved first and last residue. A D gene is named only where the DNA matches it firmly. Some rows have no size entry. The others give once, few or many, or a class for an expanded clone.

clone size	D gene	J gene	V gene	CDR3 DNA	CDR3 protein
-	TRBD1	TRBJ1-2	TRBV29-1	TGCAGCGTCGGGACAGGCGGCTATGGCTACACCTTC	CSVGTGGYGYTF
-	TRBD1	TRBJ2-6	TRBV2	TGTGCCAGAAGGGACAGGGGGTTGGCAGGGGCCAACGTCCTGACTTTC	CARRDRGLAGANVLTF
-	-	TRBJ2-3	TRBV30	TGTGCCTGGCAGAGGAGGCTAGCCGAAAGCCGCACAGATACGCAGTATTTT	CAWQRRLAESRTDTQYF
few	-	TRBJ2-1	TRBV11-3	TGTGCCAGCAGCTTGTCCGGGCTCTATAACGAGCAGTTCTTC	CASSLSGLYNEQFF
-	-	TRBJ2-1	TRBV12-3/TRBV12-4	TGTGCCAGCACCAGGCGGACGAGTGAGCAGTTCTTC	CASTRRTSEQFF
-	-	TRBJ2-7	TRBV24-1	TGTGCCACCAGTGAGCGGCGGGCCAGCAACGAGCAGTACTTC	CATSERRASNEQYF
-	TRBD1	TRBJ2-3	TRBV9	TGTGCCAGCAGCCCGCGGACAGGGGCAGAGAGGGATACGCAGTATTTT	CASSPRTGAERDTQYF
-	-	TRBJ2-7	TRBV12-3/TRBV12-4	TGTGCCAGCAGCTACAGGGACCCCGAGCAGTACTTC	CASSYRDPEQYF
-	-	TRBJ2-1	TRBV11-2	TGTGCCAGCAGCTTAGGGGGACAATCCTACAATGAGCAGTTCTTC	CASSLGGQSYNEQFF
-	-	TRBJ1-1	TRBV4-1	TGCGCCAGCAGCCAAGTGGGAGGGAACACTGAAGCTTTCTTT	CASSQVGGNTEAFF
few	TRBD2	TRBJ2-1	TRBV19	TGTGCCAGTAGTATGACTAGCGGGTCCTACAATGAGCAGTTCTTC	CASSMTSGSYNEQFF
-	-	TRBJ1-1	TRBV6-5	TGTGCCAGCAGTCCAAGGGAGGCTTTCTTT	CASSPREAFF
-	TRBD2	TRBJ2-1	TRBV5-1	TGCGCCAGCAGCCATACTAGCGGGACCTACAATGAGCAGTTCTTC	CASSHTSGTYNEQFF
-	-	TRBJ1-3	TRBV6-1	TGTGCCAGCAGTGAATGGGGGGGCTCTGGAAACACCATATATTTT	CASSEWGGSGNTIYF
-	-	TRBJ1-4	TRBV25-1	TGTGCCAGCAGCCTACAGGATGCCACTAATGAAAAACTGTTTTTT	CASSLQDATNEKLFF
-	-	TRBJ1-2	TRBV4-1	TGCGCCAGCAGCCAAGAGGGGATCGATTCCAACTATGGCTACACCTTC	CASSQEGIDSNYGYTF
-	-	TRBJ1-6	TRBV5-1	TGCGCCAGCAGGTCCGGGCCATCTGATAATTCACCCCTCCACTTT	CASRSGPSDNSPLHF
once	TRBD1	TRBJ2-3	TRBV19	TGTGCCAGTAGCCCAACTGGGACAGCTAGCACAGATACGCAGTATTTT	CASSPTGTASTDTQYF
-	-	TRBJ2-7	TRBV7-9	TGTGCCAGCAGCTTAGAACAGGGAACCTACGAGCAGTACTTC	CASSLEQGTYEQYF
-	-	TRBJ1-2	TRBV16	TGTGCCAGCAGCCAACATCTATGGCCGTATGGCTACACCTTC	CASSQHLWPYGYTF
-	-	TRBJ1-2	TRBV7-9	TGTGCCAGCAGCTTAGCGCCCGGGGGCTATGGCTACACCTTC	CASSLAPGGYGYTF
-	TRBD1	TRBJ1-1	TRBV5-1	TGCGCCAGCAGCTTGGAACAGGGGGCTCGCGGAGCTTTCTTT	CASSLEQGARGAFF
-	-	TRBJ2-3	TRBV7-8	TGTGCCAGCAGCTTAGGGTATCCTGGACAGTCGACAGATACGCAGTATTTT	CASSLGYPGQSTDTQYF
-	TRBD2	TRBJ2-1	TRBV7-2	TGTGCCAGCAGCTTAGCGGGAGGGCCGTTTAATGAGCAGTTCTTC	CASSLAGGPFNEQFF
-	-	TRBJ2-3	TRBV3-1/TRBV3-2	TGTGCCAGCAGGCCGGTAGGGTTTGATACGCAGTATTTT	CASRPVGFDTQYF
-	-	TRBJ2-1	TRBV7-6	TGTGCCAGCAGCTTAGTCACGGCCGTCGATGAGCAGTTCTTC	CASSLVTAVDEQFF
few	-	TRBJ1-2	TRBV9	TGTGCCAGCAGCGCCCGGACCGGGGGCCAGGGCTACACCTTC	CASSARTGGQGYTF
-	-	TRBJ1-1	TRBV7-9	TGTGCCAGCAGCTCCTTCCCCTCGCATTTAGCTTTCTTT	CASSSFPSHLAFF
-	TRBD2	TRBJ2-2	TRBV2	TGTGCCAGCAGTGCCCGGACTAGCGGGTCCGGGGAGCTGTTTTTT	CASSARTSGSGELFF
once	-	TRBJ1-2	TRBV4-1	TGCGCCAGCAGCCACCCGGGCTACCCTTACTATGGCTACACCTTC	CASSHPGYPYYGYTF
-	-	TRBJ2-7	TRBV6-5	TGTGCCAGCAGTTACCTCAGGGGTGGGTACGAGCAGTACTTC	CASSYLRGGYEQYF
-	-	TRBJ1-1	TRBV27	TGTGCCAGCAGTTTATCGATGCGTTACACTGAAGCTTTCTTT	CASSLSMRYTEAFF
-	-	TRBJ1-1	TRBV5-5	TGTGCCAGCACCTTAACCGGACGGGGCTCGGGCACTGAAGCTTTCTTT	CASTLTGRGSGTEAFF
-	TRBD1	TRBJ1-2	TRBV7-8	TGTGCCAGCAGCTTAGTGCAGGGGGCCGATGGCTACACCTTC	CASSLVQGADGYTF
-	TRBD2	TRBJ2-3	TRBV15	TGTGCCACCAGCCACCGGACTAGCGGGGGGGCCCATACGCAGTATTTT	CATSHRTSGGAHTQYF
-	-	TRBJ2-5	TRBV7-6	TGTGCCAGCAGCTTATATGCAGGAACCCAAGAGACCCAGTACTTC	CASSLYAGTQETQYF
-	TRBD2	TRBJ2-1	TRBV4-2	TGTGCCAGCAGCCAAGGGGCGAGTTCTAGCGGGGCATACAATGAGCAGTTCTTC	CASSQGASSSGAYNEQFF
-	-	TRBJ2-7	TRBV7-2	TGTGCCAGCAGCCCGTCGGTACAACCAGCCTACGAGCAGTACTTC	CASSPSVQPAYEQYF
-	-	TRBJ1-2	TRBV7-9	TGTGCCAGCAGCTTAGAAGGGGCTAGTGGCTACACCTTC	CASSLEGASGYTF
-	-	TRBJ1-2	TRBV18	TGTGCCAGCTCACCAGTGGGAACAGATCGCTACACCTTC	CASSPVGTDRYTF
-	-	TRBJ2-1	TRBV20-1	TGCAGTGCTTTAGGAAATGAGCAGTTCTTC	CSALGNEQFF
-	TRBD1	TRBJ2-4	TRBV6-5	TGTGCCAGCAGTACGGGACAGGGGGCCAAAAACATTCAGTACTTC	CASSTGQGAKNIQYF
-	TRBD1	TRBJ2-3	TRBV30	TGTGCCTGGAGTGTAGGGGGCGGAGCGCCTAGCACAGATACGCAGTATTTT	CAWSVGGGAPSTDTQYF
-	-	TRBJ2-5	TRBV7-7	TGTGCCAGCAGCTTACAGGTTGGCCCGGGGCTCGAGACCCAGTACTTC	CASSLQVGPGLETQYF
-	-	TRBJ1-4	TRBV5-1	TGCGCCAGCAGCGCAGGGGCTAATGAAAAACTGTTTTTT	CASSAGANEKLFF